A selection of T cell receptor beta chains follows, all from one sample in a study of blood T cells in healthy people across ages. MiXCR, run by TCRdb on the 5' RACE reads, gives a single entry per CDR3 protein. The profile shows 660,000 or so distinct CDR3 sequences, 58% of them singletons. Sequencing used blood. These receptors came from a man aged 60 to 69 in good health. Both conserved end residues are part of each CDR3. D genes are given only for firm matches. Some rows have no size entry. The others give once, few or many, or a class for an expanded clone.

clone_size v_call d_call cdr3_aa
few TRBV27 TRBD1 CASSPPPGQSNSPLHF
NA TRBV29-1 NA CSGGGLGEQYF
NA TRBV20-1 NA CSANGPRETQYF
NA TRBV5-1 TRBD2 CASSWWGLAGGQETQYF
NA TRBV12-3/TRBV12-4 NA CASSVGQASYEQYF
NA TRBV29-1 TRBD2 CSALGTSGADTQYF
NA TRBV7-2 TRBD2 CASSMGLPGGRDTQYF
NA TRBV20-1 NA CSASRTENTEAFF
NA TRBV5-1 TRBD2 CASSLEFGASGGASETQYF
NA TRBV6-1 NA CASRRGTDYSYNSPLHF
NA TRBV14 TRBD1 CASSHPDRVYNEQFF
few TRBV20-1 NA CSVQGQDADTQYF
NA TRBV6-1 NA CASIGLQETQYF
once TRBV28 NA CASSLRGQPSGQFF
NA TRBV7-8 NA CASSGGSSSYEQYF
NA TRBV20-1 NA CSASPGVEQYF
NA TRBV9 TRBD2 CASSVGIAGTETQYF
NA TRBV27 NA CASSLLGRNPQYGYTF
NA TRBV2 TRBD2 CASGTSPNEQFF